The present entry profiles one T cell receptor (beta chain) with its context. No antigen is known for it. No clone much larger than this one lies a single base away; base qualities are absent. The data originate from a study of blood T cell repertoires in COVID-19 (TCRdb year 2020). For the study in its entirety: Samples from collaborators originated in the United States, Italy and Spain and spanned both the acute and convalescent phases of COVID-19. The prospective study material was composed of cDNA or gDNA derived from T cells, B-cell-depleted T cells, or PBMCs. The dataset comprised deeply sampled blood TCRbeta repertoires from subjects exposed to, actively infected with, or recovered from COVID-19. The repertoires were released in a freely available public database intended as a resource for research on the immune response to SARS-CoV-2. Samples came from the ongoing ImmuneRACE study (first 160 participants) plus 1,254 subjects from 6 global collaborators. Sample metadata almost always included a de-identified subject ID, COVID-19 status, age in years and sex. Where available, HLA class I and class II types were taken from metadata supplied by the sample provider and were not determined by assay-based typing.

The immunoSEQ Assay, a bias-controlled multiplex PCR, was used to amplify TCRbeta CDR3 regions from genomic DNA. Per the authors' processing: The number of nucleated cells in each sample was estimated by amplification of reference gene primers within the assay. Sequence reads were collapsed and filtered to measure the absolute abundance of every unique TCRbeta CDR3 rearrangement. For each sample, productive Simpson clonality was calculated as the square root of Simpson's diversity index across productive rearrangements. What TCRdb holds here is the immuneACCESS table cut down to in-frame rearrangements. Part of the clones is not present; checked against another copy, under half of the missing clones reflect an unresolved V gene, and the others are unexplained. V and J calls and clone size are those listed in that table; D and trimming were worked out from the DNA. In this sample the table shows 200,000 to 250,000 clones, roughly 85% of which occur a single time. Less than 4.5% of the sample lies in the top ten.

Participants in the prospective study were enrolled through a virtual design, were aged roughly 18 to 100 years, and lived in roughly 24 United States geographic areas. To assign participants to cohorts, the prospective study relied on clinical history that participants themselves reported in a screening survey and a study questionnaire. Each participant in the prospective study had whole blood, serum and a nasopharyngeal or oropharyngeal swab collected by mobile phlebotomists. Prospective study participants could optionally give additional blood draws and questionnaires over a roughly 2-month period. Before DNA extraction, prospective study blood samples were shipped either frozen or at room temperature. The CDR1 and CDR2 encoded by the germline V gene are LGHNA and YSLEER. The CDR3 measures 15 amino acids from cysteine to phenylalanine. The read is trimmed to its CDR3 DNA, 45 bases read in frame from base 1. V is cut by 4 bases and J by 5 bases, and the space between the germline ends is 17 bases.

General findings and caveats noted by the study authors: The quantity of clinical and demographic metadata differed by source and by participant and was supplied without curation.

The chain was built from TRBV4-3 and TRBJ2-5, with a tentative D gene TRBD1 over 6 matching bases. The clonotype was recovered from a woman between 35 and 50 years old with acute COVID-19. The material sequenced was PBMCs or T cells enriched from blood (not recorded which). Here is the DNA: TGCGCCAGCAGCCCGAGGGAAGGGGGAATCGAGACCCAGTACTTC. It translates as CASSPREGGIETQYF.